The source of this TCR beta chain is a study of blood T cell repertoires in COVID-19. Study at large: Samples came from the United States, Italy and Spain, spanning acute and convalescent COVID-19. T cells, B-cell-depleted T cells, or PBMCs provided the cDNA or gDNA that served as material.

The CDR3 consists of 13 residues. V trimming: 5 bases; J trimming: 7 bases; junction bases outside the gene matches: 6. Germline assignment: CDR1 MDHEN and CDR2 SYDVKM. Methods used by the authors: Amplifying reference gene primers gave estimates of nucleated cell counts. The protocol was immunoSEQ multiplex PCR, while the TCRdb copy is restricted to in-frame clones and leaves out a portion. The D gene and trimming were derived from the DNA, and the V and J assignments and clone size from that table. The sample shows fewer than 30,000 clones, around 82% of them seen only once. V and J are TRBV28 and TRBJ1-1, with TRBD1 matching over 8 bases. The sequence was collected from a man aged 70-80 years with active COVID-19. The source material was peripheral blood. The chain's CDR3 is CASSLSGTGEAFF. Here the CDR3 DNA reads TGTGCCAGCAGTCTCTCGGGGACAGGTGAAGCTTTCTTT. Full variable domain (outside the CDR3, taken from reference TRBV28 and TRBJ1-1): DVKVTQSSRYLVKRTGEKVFLECVQDMDHENMFWYRQDPGLGLRLIYFSYDVKMKEKGDIPEGYSVSREKKERFSLILESASTNQTSMYLCASSLSGTGEAFFGQGTRLTVV.